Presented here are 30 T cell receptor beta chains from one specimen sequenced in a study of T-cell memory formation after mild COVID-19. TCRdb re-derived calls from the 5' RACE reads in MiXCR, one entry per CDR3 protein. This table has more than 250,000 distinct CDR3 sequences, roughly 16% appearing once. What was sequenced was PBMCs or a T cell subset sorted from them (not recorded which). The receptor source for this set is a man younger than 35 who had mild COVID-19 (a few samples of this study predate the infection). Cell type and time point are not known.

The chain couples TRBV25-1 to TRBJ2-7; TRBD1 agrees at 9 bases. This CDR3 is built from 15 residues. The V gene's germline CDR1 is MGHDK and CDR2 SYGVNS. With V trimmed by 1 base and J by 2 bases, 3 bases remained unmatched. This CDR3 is CASSEWDRATYEQYF. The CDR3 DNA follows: TGTGCCAGCAGTGAATGGGACAGGGCGACCTACGAGCAGTACTTC.

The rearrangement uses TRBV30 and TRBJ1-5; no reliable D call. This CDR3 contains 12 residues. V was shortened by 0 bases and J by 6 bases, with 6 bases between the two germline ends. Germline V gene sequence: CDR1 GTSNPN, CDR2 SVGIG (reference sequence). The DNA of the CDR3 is TGTGCCTGGAGTGTAACGGGTCAGCCCCAGCATTTT. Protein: CAWSVTGQPQHF. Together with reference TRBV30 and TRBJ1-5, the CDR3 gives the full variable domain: SQTIHQWPATLVQPVGSPLSLECTVEGTSNPNLYWYRQAAGRGLQLLFYSVGIGQISSEVPQNLSASRPQDRQFILSSKKLLLSDSGFYLCAWSVTGQPQHFGDGTRLSIL.

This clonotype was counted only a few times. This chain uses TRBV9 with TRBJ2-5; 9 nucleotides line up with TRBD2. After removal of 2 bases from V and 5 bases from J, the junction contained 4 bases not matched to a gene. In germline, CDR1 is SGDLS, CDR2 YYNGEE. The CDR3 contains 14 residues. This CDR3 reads CASSVSGGRETQYF. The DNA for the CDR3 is TGTGCCAGCAGCGTTAGCGGGGGTCGGGAGACCCAGTACTTC.

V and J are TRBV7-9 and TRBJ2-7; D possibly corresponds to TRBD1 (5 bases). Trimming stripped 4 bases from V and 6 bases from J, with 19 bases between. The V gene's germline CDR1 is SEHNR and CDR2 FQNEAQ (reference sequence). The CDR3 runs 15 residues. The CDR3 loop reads CASSSGQGRVSEQYF. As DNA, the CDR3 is TGTGCCAGCAGCTCTGGTCAGGGAAGGGTGTCCGAGCAGTACTTC. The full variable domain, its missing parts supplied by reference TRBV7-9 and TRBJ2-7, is DTGVSQNPRHKITKRGQNVTFRCDPISEHNRLYWYRQTLGQGPEFLTYFQNEAQLEKSRLLSDRFSAERPKGSFSTLEIQRTEQGDSAMYLCASSSGQGRVSEQYFGPGTRLTVT.

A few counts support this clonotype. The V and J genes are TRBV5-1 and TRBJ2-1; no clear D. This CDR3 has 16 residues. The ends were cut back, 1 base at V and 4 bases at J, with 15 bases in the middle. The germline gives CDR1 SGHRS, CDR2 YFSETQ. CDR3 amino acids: CASSLLSGWGYNEQFF. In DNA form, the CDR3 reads TGCGCCAGCAGCTTGCTCTCCGGGTGGGGATACAATGAGCAGTTCTTC.

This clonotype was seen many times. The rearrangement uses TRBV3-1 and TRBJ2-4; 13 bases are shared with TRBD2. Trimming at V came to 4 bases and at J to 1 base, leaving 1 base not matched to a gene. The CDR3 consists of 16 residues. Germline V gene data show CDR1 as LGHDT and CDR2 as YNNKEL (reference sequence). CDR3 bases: TGTGCCAGCAGCCCGACTAGCGGGGGGGCCAAAAACATTCAGTACTTC. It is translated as CASSPTSGGAKNIQYF.

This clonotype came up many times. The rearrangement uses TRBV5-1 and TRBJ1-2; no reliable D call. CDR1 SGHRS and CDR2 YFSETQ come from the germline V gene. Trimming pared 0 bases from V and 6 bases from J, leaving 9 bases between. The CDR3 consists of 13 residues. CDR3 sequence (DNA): TGCGCCAGCAGCTTGGAATCCCACGATGGCTACACCTTC. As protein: CASSLESHDGYTF.

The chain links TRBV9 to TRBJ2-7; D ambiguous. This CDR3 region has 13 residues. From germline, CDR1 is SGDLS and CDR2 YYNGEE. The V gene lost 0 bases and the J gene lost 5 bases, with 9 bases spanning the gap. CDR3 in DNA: TGTGCCAGCAGCGTAGAGGGTCTCGACGAGCAGTACTTC. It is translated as CASSVEGLDEQYF.

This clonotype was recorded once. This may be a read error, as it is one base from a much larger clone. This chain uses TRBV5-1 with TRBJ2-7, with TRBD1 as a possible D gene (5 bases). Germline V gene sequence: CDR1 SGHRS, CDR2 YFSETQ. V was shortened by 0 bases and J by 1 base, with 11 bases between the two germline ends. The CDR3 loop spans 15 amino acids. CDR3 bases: TGCGCCAGCAGCTTGGCCGATCAGGGTTCCTACGAGCAGTACTTC. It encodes CASSLADQGSYEQYF. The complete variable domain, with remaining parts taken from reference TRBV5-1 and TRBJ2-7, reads KAGVTQTPRYLIKTRGQQVTLSCSPISGHRSVSWYQQTPGQGLQFLFEYFSETQRNKGNFPGRFSGRQFSNSRSEMNVSTLELGDSALYLCASSLADQGSYEQYFGPGTRLTVT.

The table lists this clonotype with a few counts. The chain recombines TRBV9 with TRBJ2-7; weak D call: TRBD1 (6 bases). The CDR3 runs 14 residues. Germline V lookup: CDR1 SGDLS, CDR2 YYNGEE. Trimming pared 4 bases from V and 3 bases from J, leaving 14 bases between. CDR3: CASSKELDSYEQYF. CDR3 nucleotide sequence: TGTGCCAGCAGCAAGGAACTGGACAGCTACGAGCAGTACTTC.

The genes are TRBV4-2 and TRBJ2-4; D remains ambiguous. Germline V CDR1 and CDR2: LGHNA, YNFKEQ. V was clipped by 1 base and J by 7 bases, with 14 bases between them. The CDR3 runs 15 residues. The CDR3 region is CASSQAPGVENIQYF. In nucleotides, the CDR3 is TGTGCCAGCAGCCAAGCTCCTGGGGTAGAGAACATTCAGTACTTC.

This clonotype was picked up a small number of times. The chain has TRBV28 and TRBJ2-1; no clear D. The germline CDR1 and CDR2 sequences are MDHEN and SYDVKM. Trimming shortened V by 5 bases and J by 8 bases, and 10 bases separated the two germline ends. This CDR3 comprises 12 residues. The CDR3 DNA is TGTGCCAGCAGTGGGCTCCGGGATGAGCAGTTCTTC. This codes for CASSGLRDEQFF.

The CDR3 bases are TGCAGTGCCACCGACAGGCCGACTGTTAATGAAAAACTGTTTTTT. This translates into CSATDRPTVNEKLFF. The rearrangement uses TRBV20-1 and TRBJ1-4, with D maybe TRBD1 (6 bases). The CDR3 consists of 15 residues. Germline CDR1 DFQATT, CDR2 SNEGSKA (reference sequence). V lost 6 bases, J lost 4 bases, and 18 bases lay in between.

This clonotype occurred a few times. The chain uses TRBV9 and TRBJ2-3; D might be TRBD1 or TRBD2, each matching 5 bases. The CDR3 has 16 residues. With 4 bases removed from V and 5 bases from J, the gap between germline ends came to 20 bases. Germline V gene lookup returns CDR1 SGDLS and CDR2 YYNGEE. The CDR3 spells CASSPRSGAGRDTQYF. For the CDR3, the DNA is TGTGCCAGCAGCCCACGAAGCGGCGCAGGGAGAGATACGCAGTATTTT.

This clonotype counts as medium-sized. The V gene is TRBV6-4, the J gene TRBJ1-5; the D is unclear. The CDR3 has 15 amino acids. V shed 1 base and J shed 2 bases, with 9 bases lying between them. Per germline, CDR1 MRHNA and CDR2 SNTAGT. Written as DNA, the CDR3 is TGTGCCAGCAGTGACTTGGTATTTTGCAATCAGCCCCAGCATTTT. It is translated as CASSDLVFCNQPQHF.

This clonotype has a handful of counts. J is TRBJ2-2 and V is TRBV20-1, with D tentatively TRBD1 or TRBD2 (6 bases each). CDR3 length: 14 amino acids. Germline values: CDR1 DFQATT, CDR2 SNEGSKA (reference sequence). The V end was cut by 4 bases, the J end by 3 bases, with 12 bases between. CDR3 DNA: TGCAGTGCTACCCAGGGGAGGTACACCGGGGAGCTGTTTTTT. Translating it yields CSATQGRYTGELFF.

The CDR3 loop is CASSLDPRVATTDTQYF. The CDR3 DNA follows: TGTGCCAGCAGCTTAGATCCCCGGGTGGCCACCACAGATACGCAGTATTTT. This sequence joins TRBV11-2 and TRBJ2-3; unclear D gene. V gave up 0 bases and J gave up 2 bases, with 15 bases separating them. Germline V CDR1 and CDR2: SGHAT, FQNNGV. The CDR3 covers 17 residues.

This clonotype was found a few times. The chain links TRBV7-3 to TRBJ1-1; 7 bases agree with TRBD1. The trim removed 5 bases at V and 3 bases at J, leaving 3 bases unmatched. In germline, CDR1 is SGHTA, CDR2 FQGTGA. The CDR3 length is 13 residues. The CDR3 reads CASSIQGDTEAFF. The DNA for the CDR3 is TGTGCCAGCAGCATCCAGGGGGACACTGAAGCTTTCTTT.

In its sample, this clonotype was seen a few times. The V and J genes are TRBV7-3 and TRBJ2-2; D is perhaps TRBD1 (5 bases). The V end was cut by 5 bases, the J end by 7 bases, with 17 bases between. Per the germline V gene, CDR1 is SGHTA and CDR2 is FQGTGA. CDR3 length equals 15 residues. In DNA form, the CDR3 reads TGTGCCAGCAGCCCCTGGGGCAGGGTAGGCGGGGAGCTGTTTTTT. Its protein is CASSPWGRVGGELFF. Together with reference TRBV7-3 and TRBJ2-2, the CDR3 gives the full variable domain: GAGVSQTPSNKVTEKGKYVELRCDPISGHTALYWYRQSLGQGPEFLIYFQGTGAADDSGLPNDRFFAVRPEGSVSTLKIQRTERGDSAVYLCASSPWGRVGGELFFGEGSRLTVL.

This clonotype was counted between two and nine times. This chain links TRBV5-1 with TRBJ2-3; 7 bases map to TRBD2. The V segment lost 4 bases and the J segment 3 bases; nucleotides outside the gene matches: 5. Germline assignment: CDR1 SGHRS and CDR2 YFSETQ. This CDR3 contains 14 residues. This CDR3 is CASSARAGTDTQYF. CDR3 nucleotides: TGCGCCAGCAGCGCTAGAGCGGGGACAGATACGCAGTATTTT.

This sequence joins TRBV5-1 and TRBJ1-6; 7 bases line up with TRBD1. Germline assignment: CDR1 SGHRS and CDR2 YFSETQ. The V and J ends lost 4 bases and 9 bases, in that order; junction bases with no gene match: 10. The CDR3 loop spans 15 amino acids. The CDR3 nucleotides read TGCGCCAGCAGCGGAACCACAGGGGTACGTTCACCCCTCCACTTT. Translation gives CASSGTTGVRSPLHF.

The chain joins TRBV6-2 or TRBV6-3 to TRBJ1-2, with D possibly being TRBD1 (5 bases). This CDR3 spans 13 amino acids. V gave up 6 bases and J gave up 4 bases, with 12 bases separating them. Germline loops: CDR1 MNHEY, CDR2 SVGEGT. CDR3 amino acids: CASSFRAGYGYTF. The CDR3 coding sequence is TGTGCCAGCAGCTTCAGGGCGGGCTATGGCTACACCTTC.

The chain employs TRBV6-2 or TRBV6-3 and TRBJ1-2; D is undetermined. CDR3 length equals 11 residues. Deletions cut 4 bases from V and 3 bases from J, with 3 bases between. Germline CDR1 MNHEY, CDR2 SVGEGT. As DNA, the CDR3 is TGTGCCAGCAGTTGGGACTATGGCTACACCTTC. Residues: CASSWDYGYTF.

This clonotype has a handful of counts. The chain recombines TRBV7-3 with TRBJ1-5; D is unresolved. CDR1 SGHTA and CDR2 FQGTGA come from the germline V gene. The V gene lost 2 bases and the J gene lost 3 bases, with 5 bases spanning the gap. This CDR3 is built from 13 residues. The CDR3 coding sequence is TGTGCCAGCAGCTTACAGCCCAATCAGCCCCAGCATTTT. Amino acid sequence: CASSLQPNQPQHF.

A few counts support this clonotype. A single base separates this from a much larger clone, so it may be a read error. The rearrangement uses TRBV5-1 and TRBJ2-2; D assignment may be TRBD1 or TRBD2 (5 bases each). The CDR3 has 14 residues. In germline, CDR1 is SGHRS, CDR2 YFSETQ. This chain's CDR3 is CASTGTAYTGELIF. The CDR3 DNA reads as TGCGCCAGCACCGGGACCGCCTACACCGGGGAGCTGATTTTT.

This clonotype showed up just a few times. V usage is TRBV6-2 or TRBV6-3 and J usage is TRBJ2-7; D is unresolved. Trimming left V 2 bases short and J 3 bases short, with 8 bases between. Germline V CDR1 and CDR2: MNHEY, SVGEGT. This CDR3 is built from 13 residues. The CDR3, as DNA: TGTGCCAGCAGTTACACGGACCGCTACGAGCAGTACGTC. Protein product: CASSYTDRYEQYV.

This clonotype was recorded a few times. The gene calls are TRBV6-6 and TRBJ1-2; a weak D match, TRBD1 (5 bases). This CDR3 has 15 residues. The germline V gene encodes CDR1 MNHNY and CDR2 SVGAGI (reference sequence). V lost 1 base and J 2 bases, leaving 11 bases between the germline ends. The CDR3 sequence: CASSYFGGGNYGYTF. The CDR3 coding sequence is TGTGCCAGCAGTTACTTCGGGGGAGGGAACTATGGCTACACCTTC.

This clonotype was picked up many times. The CDR3 reads CSARDRIDGEQYV. The CDR3, as DNA: TGCAGTGCTAGAGATCGGATAGATGGCGAGCAGTACGTC. The chain has TRBV20-1 and TRBJ2-7; D ambiguous. In germline, CDR1 is DFQATT, CDR2 SNEGSKA (reference sequence). With 0 bases removed from V and 6 bases from J, the gap between germline ends came to 12 bases. The CDR3 covers 13 residues.

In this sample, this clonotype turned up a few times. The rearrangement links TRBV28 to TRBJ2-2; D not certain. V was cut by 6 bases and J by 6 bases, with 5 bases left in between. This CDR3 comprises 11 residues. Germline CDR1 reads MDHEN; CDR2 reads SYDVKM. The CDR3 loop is CASRGPGELFF. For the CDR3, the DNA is TGTGCCAGCAGAGGACCCGGGGAGCTGTTTTTT.

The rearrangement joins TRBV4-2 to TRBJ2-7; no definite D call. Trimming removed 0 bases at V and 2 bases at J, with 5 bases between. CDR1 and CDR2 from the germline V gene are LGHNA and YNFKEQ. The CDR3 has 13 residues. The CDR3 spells CASSQDETYEQYF. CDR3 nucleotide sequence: TGTGCCAGCAGCCAAGATGAAACCTACGAGCAGTACTTC.